This T cell receptor (beta chain) was profiled in a study of T cells after yellow fever vaccination. Study-wide points: It was a weaker secondary response, yet one that peaked faster, at day 5 versus 15.

MiXCR was run by TCRdb on the 5' RACE reads, yielding one entry per CDR3 protein. The data show a few hundred thousand distinct CDR3 sequences, roughly 8.7% seen once. This clonotype was counted many times. Antigen unknown. The origin of this receptor is a man younger than 35 who received the YFV17D yellow fever vaccine. The sequences come from CD4+ T cells sorted from PBMCs, collected 5 days after the yellow fever booster vaccination.

CDR3: CASSSRLATNTGELFF. DNA of the CDR3: TGTGCCAGCAGCTCTCGACTAGCGACGAACACCGGGGAGCTGTTTTTT. V usage is TRBV7-7 and J usage is TRBJ2-2; 8 bases match TRBD2. CDR1 is SSHAT and CDR2 is FNYEAQ in the germline V gene (reference sequence). The CDR3 covers 16 residues. J was trimmed by 0 bases and V by 4 bases; bases with no gene match: 4.